Each of the 28 T cell receptor beta chains below was sequenced from the same sample in a study of early T cells in non-severe SARS-CoV-2 infection. Each CDR3 protein is one row after TCRdb ran MiXCR on the 5' RACE reads. This sample carries under 95,000 distinct CDR3 sequences, 9.5% to 15% of them seen once, and the ten largest clones take approximately 4.5%. The sample taken for sequencing was whole blood. The receptors derive from an adult who was a healthcare worker with PCR-confirmed SARS-CoV-2 infection or an uninfected control (not recorded which).

This clonotype was seen a handful of times. The J gene is TRBJ2-3, the V gene TRBV10-3; D possibly matches TRBD1 or TRBD2 (5 bases each). Germline V lookup: CDR1 ENHRY, CDR2 SYGVKD. This CDR3 has 14 amino acids. Trimming took off 5 bases at V and 6 bases at J, with 15 bases between the two ends. The CDR3: CAISTGTASDTQYF. Here the CDR3 DNA reads TGTGCCATCAGTACCGGGACCGCCTCGGATACGCAGTATTTT.

There are a few counts of this clonotype. The chain has TRBV11-2 and TRBJ2-7; 8 bases agree with TRBD2. The CDR3 is 15 residues long. Germline V lookup: CDR1 SGHAT, CDR2 FQNNGV. V trimming: 1 base; J trimming: 5 bases; junction bases outside the gene matches: 7. Written as DNA, the CDR3 is TGTGCCAGCAGCTTAGTACCGGGAGGGCTCCACGAGCAGTACTTC. Protein sequence: CASSLVPGGLHEQYF.

This clonotype came up a few times. The rearrangement links TRBV5-6 to TRBJ2-1; tentative D call: TRBD1 (5 bases). V was clipped by 3 bases and J by 7 bases, with 11 bases between them. Germline V lookup: CDR1 SGHDT, CDR2 YYEEEE. This CDR3 has 13 residues. The CDR3 region is CASSWQAGNEQFF. DNA for the CDR3: TGTGCCAGCAGCTGGCAGGCAGGGAATGAGCAGTTCTTC.

Regarding this clonotype: Since a much larger clone is just one base distant, this may be a read error. This chain joins TRBV19 and TRBJ1-1; D perhaps matches TRBD1 (5 bases). Per germline, CDR1 LNHDA and CDR2 SQIVND (reference sequence). Trimming took off 8 bases at V and 4 bases at J, with 17 bases between the two ends. CDR3 length equals 14 residues. The CDR3: CASGMAAGATEAFF. CDR3 nucleotides: TGTGCCAGTGGGATGGCAGCCGGGGCCACTGAAGCTTTCTTT.

The genes are TRBV7-9 and TRBJ2-1; weak D call: TRBD2 (5 bases). Trimming removed 2 bases from V and 1 base from J, with 9 bases in between. The CDR3 extends over 15 amino acids. Germline V gene data show CDR1 as SEHNR and CDR2 as FQNEAQ (reference sequence). The DNA of the CDR3 is TGTGCCAGCAGCTTAAGGCGGGCGTCCTACAATGAGCAGTTCTTC. Protein: CASSLRRASYNEQFF.

There are many counts of this clonotype. This chain joins TRBV18 and TRBJ2-7, with D possibly matching TRBD2 (5 bases). The V gene lost 1 base and the J gene lost 2 bases, with 15 bases spanning the gap. Germline CDR1 and CDR2: KGHSH and LQKENI. There are 16 residues in the CDR3. CDR3 region: CASSPLSTGITYEQYF. The CDR3 DNA reads as TGTGCCAGCTCACCACTATCAACGGGGATTACCTACGAGCAGTACTTC.

This clonotype has a count of ten or more. The J gene is TRBJ1-1, the V gene TRBV29-1; possibly TRBD1 for D (6 bases). The CDR3 totals 13 residues. Germline loops: CDR1 SQVTM, CDR2 ANQGSEA. Trimming shortened V by 4 bases and J by 1 base, and 10 bases separated the two germline ends. The CDR3 region is CSVVETGNTEAFF. The CDR3 region has the DNA TGCAGCGTTGTGGAGACAGGGAACACTGAAGCTTTCTTT.

V gene TRBV12-3 or TRBV12-4 combines with J gene TRBJ2-7; possibly TRBD2 for D (5 bases). Trimming removed 2 bases from V and 5 bases from J, with 10 bases in between. The CDR3 has 13 amino acids. CDR3 region: CASSLNMEDEQYF. CDR3 nucleotide sequence: TGTGCCAGCAGTTTAAATATGGAGGACGAGCAGTACTTC.

V and J are TRBV5-5 and TRBJ2-7, with D perhaps matching TRBD1 (5 bases). Germline V CDR1 and CDR2: SGHKS, YYEKEE (reference sequence). This CDR3 comprises 15 residues. V was trimmed by 0 bases and J by 5 bases, leaving 15 bases between them. CDR3 sequence reads: CASSLETVTTNEQYF. CDR3 nucleotide sequence: TGTGCCAGCAGCTTGGAGACAGTGACAACTAACGAGCAGTACTTC.

The genes are TRBV4-1 and TRBJ2-1; 12 bases map to TRBD2. This CDR3 region has 16 residues. Germline CDR1 MGHRA, CDR2 YSYEKL. With V trimmed by 2 bases and J by 5 bases, 4 bases remained unmatched. The CDR3 region is CASSQPLAGGNNEQFF. CDR3 nucleotide sequence: TGCGCCAGCAGCCAACCCCTAGCGGGAGGGAACAATGAGCAGTTCTTC.

This clonotype was seen at least ten times. This chain joins TRBV6-4 and TRBJ2-3; 7 nucleotides agree with TRBD2. This CDR3 has 15 residues. V gave up 5 bases and J gave up 4 bases; unmatched junction bases: 9. Germline-derived CDR1 and CDR2 are MRHNA and SNTAGT. CDR3 region: CASSSLAGASDTQYF. In DNA, the CDR3 is TGTGCCAGCAGTTCACTGGCGGGAGCGTCAGATACGCAGTATTTT.

This chain joins TRBV20-1 and TRBJ2-5; TRBD2 agrees at 11 bases. The V gene end was trimmed by 2 bases and the J gene end by 2 bases; junction bases not matched to a gene: 7. CDR1 DFQATT and CDR2 SNEGSKA come from the germline V gene (reference sequence). The CDR3 spans 16 residues. CDR3 nucleotides: TGCAGTGCTAGAATTCTAGCGGGGGGAGAGCAAGAGACCCAGTACTTC. Translating it yields CSARILAGGEQETQYF.

This clonotype has just a few counts. This chain links TRBV20-1 with TRBJ2-7; D gene unclear. This CDR3 has 13 amino acids. Germline V gene data show CDR1 as DFQATT and CDR2 as SNEGSKA (reference sequence). V dropped 3 bases and J dropped 2 bases, with 11 bases sitting between them. The CDR3 here is CSARGTATYEQYF. CDR3 DNA sequence: TGCAGTGCTAGGGGAACGGCGACCTACGAGCAGTACTTC.

This clonotype was seen at least ten times. This rearrangement joins TRBV18 to TRBJ2-5, with 10 bases matching TRBD1. The germline V gene has CDR1 KGHSH and CDR2 LQKENI. The CDR3 spans 15 residues. The ends lost 0 bases at V and 4 bases at J; junction bases unmatched: 2. The CDR3 sequence: CASSPPWTGGETQYF. The DNA of the CDR3 is TGTGCCAGCTCACCACCCTGGACAGGGGGAGAGACCCAGTACTTC.

This chain uses TRBV4-2 with TRBJ2-7; D call uncertain. With 0 bases removed from V and 4 bases from J, the gap between germline ends came to 10 bases. The CDR3 has 14 amino acids. Germline V gene lookup returns CDR1 LGHNA and CDR2 YNFKEQ. CDR3: CASSQDPDSYEQYF. As DNA, the CDR3 is TGTGCCAGCAGCCAAGATCCCGACTCGTACGAGCAGTACTTC.

This clonotype has only a few counts. The J gene is TRBJ2-7, the V gene TRBV7-9, with D perhaps given as TRBD1 or TRBD2 (6 bases each). Trimming shortened V by 5 bases and J by 6 bases, and 26 bases separated the two germline ends. This CDR3 spans 17 amino acids. Germline CDR1 is SEHNR and CDR2 is FQNEAQ (reference sequence). CDR3 in amino acids: CASSPTPTGTGGGEQYF. The DNA of the CDR3 is TGTGCCAGCAGCCCGACCCCAACAGGGACTGGAGGGGGCGAGCAGTACTTC.

This clonotype has ten or more counts. The V and J genes are TRBV7-4 and TRBJ2-5; maybe TRBD2 (7 bases). The CDR3 totals 18 residues. In germline, CDR1 is SGHVT, CDR2 SQSDAQ. V was cut by 5 bases and J by 5 bases, with 27 bases left in between. DNA of the CDR3: TGTGCCAGCAGCCCGGGGGGCAGGGGAGGCCTTATGTCCGAGACCCAGTACTTC. Protein sequence: CASSPGGRGGLMSETQYF.

The V and J genes are TRBV5-1 and TRBJ2-6, with 9 bases matching TRBD2. With 6 bases clipped from V and 1 base from J, the junction kept 8 bases outside the gene matches. The CDR3 is 17 residues long. Germline CDR1 and CDR2: SGHRS and YFSETQ. The CDR3 bases are TGCGCCAGCACTCCCAGCGGGGGGCCTTCTGGGGCCAACGTCCTGACTTTC. This sequence encodes CASTPSGGPSGANVLTF.

There are many counts of this clonotype. CDR3 amino acids: CASSEFGAGDGYTF. The CDR3, as DNA: TGCGCCAGCAGTGAGTTTGGGGCAGGGGATGGCTACACCTTC. J is TRBJ1-2 and V is TRBV10-2; perhaps TRBD1 as D (6 bases). The V end lost 1 base, the J end lost 6 bases, and 12 bases lay between the germline ends. CDR3 length equals 14 residues. Per germline, CDR1 WSHSY and CDR2 SAAADI.

This clonotype was seen at least ten times. The chain links TRBV7-9 to TRBJ2-1, with 7 bases fitting TRBD2. This CDR3 spans 13 amino acids. Germline CDR1 and CDR2: SEHNR and FQNEAQ (reference sequence). Trimming cost V 7 bases and J 5 bases; bases outside gene matches: 5. CDR3 region: CASKLAPDNEQFF. The CDR3 nucleotides read TGTGCCAGCAAACTAGCGCCGGACAATGAGCAGTTCTTC.

J is TRBJ1-5 and V is TRBV27; 9 nucleotides line up with TRBD1. Losses at the gene ends were 0 bases for V and 7 bases for J; bases not matched to a gene: 1. The length of the CDR3 is 14 residues. From germline, CDR1 is MNHEY and CDR2 SMNVEV (reference sequence). As DNA, the CDR3 is TGTGCCAGCAGTTTATCAGGGACAGGGCAGCCCCAGCATTTT. Protein product: CASSLSGTGQPQHF.

The chain couples TRBV20-1 to TRBJ2-3, with D possibly being TRBD1 (5 bases). Germline V gene lookup returns CDR1 DFQATT and CDR2 SNEGSKA (reference sequence). The CDR3 extends over 12 amino acids. CDR3 sequence reads: CRRQQGTDTQYF. The CDR3 nucleotides are TGCAGGAGGCAACAGGGCACAGATACGCAGTATTTT.

This chain links TRBV7-9 with TRBJ1-2; a weak D match, TRBD1 (5 bases). The CDR3 has 18 residues. Per germline, CDR1 SEHNR and CDR2 FQNEAQ (reference sequence). V gave up 4 bases and J gave up 0 bases, with 21 bases separating them. The CDR3 is CASSSAGAGDVANYGYTF. DNA of the CDR3: TGTGCCAGCAGCTCCGCTGGGGCGGGGGATGTAGCTAACTATGGCTACACCTTC. The whole variable domain, remainder taken from reference TRBV7-9 and TRBJ1-2, is DTGVSQNPRHKITKRGQNVTFRCDPISEHNRLYWYRQTLGQGPEFLTYFQNEAQLEKSRLLSDRFSAERPKGSFSTLEIQRTEQGDSAMYLCASSSAGAGDVANYGYTFGSGTRLTVV.

Only a few counts were recorded for this clonotype. The chain carries TRBV29-1 and TRBJ2-3; weak D call: TRBD2 (6 bases). Trimming took 4 bases from V and 5 from J, leaving 10 bases between them. Germline-derived CDR1 and CDR2 are SQVTM and ANQGSEA. The CDR3 is made up of 12 amino acids. CDR3 coding DNA: TGCAGCGTTGGGGCGGGGAGAGATACGCAGTATTTT. As protein: CSVGAGRDTQYF.

This clonotype was recorded many times. The J gene is TRBJ1-6, the V gene TRBV11-2, with D perhaps TRBD1 (5 bases). The CDR3 runs 14 residues. Germline loops: CDR1 SGHAT, CDR2 FQNNGV. The V gene lost 5 bases and the J gene lost 6 bases, with 11 bases spanning the gap. The CDR3 nucleotides read TGTGCCAGCAGCATGGGACGGGTTAATTCACCCCTCCACTTT. This translates into CASSMGRVNSPLHF.

The chain recombines TRBV6-5 with TRBJ2-5; 9 nucleotides line up with TRBD1. V gave up 6 bases and J gave up 5 bases; unmatched junction bases: 4. The germline CDR1 and CDR2 sequences are MNHEY and SVGAGI. The CDR3 sequence is 13 residues long. CDR3 nucleotides: TGTGCCAGCAGCGGACAGGGGAGGGAGACCCAGTACTTC. Translating it yields CASSGQGRETQYF.

This chain connects TRBV5-6 to TRBJ1-1; no clear D. Germline values: CDR1 SGHDT, CDR2 YYEEEE. This CDR3 contains 16 residues. V lost 0 bases to trimming and J lost 7 bases, with 19 bases between them. The CDR3 here is CASSLGTHGAFFEAFF. DNA for the CDR3: TGTGCCAGCAGCTTGGGAACTCACGGAGCGTTTTTTGAAGCTTTCTTT. Filled out from reference TRBV5-6 and TRBJ1-1, the complete variable domain reads DAGVTQSPTHLIKTRGQQVTLRCSPKSGHDTVSWYQQALGQGPQFIFQYYEEEERQRGNFPDRFSGHQFPNYSSELNVNALLLGDSALYLCASSLGTHGAFFEAFFGQGTRLTVV.

Ten or more counts support this clonotype. The rearrangement joins TRBV7-8 to TRBJ1-1; possible D gene TRBD1, 6 bases. The CDR3 extends over 14 amino acids. CDR1 is SGHVS and CDR2 is FQNEAQ in the germline V gene. The V and J ends lost 8 bases and 2 bases respectively, with 15 bases between them. The CDR3 loop is CASGLGGANTEAFF. In DNA, the CDR3 is TGTGCCAGCGGATTGGGGGGGGCAAACACTGAAGCTTTCTTT.